This T cell receptor (beta chain) was documented in a study of regulatory T cells in long-lasting Graves disease. In this sample, this clonotype turned up many times. Sample time point: newly diagnosed GD, antithyroid drugs for less than 3 months. TCR sequences were obtained from RNA taken from PBMCs. Germline CDR1 reads SNHLY; CDR2 reads FYNNEI. The CDR3 covers 14 residues. The V end was cut by 2 bases, the J end by 5 bases, with 12 bases between. Relying on iRepertoire HTBI primers and Arm-PCR of CDR3 regions, the team built TCR beta libraries. TCRdb re-derived calls from the multiplex PCR reads in MiXCR, one entry per CDR3 protein. The sample contains about 520,000 distinct CDR3 sequences, 12% of which appear only once. These data are also associated with another study on T cells in Graves' hyperthyroidism and ophthalmopathy. According to that study: Before onset, ophthalmopathy was predicted by the model a median around 6 months earlier.

The sample consisted of peripheral blood mononuclear cells (PBMCs), taken at new diagnosis, from a patient treated with antithyroid drugs. The rearrangement links TRBV2 to TRBJ1-2; perhaps TRBD1 as D (5 bases). This receptor was obtained from a woman between 25 and 40 years old with Graves disease. The CDR3 loop reads CASSESGGRYGYTF. CDR3 DNA: TGTGCCAGCAGTGAATCTGGGGGTAGATATGGCTACACCTTC.